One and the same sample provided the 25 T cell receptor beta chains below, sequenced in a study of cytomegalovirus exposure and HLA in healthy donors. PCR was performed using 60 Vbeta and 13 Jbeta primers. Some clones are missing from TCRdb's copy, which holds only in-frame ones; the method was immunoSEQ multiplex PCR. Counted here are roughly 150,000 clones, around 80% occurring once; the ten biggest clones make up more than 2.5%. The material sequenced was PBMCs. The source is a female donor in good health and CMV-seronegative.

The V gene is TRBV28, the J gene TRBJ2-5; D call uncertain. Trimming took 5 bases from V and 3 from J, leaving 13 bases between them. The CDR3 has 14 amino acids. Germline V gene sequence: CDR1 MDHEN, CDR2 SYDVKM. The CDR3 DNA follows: TGTGCCAGCAGTCCTACTGGAGTAAAAGAGACCCAGTACTTC. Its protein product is CASSPTGVKETQYF.

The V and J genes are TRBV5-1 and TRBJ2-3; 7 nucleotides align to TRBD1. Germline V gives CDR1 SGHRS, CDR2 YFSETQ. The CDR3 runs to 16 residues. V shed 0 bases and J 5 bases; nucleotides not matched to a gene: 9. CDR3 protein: CASSLALQGVKDTQYF. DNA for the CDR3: TGCGCCAGCAGCTTGGCCTTGCAGGGGGTAAAAGATACGCAGTATTTT.

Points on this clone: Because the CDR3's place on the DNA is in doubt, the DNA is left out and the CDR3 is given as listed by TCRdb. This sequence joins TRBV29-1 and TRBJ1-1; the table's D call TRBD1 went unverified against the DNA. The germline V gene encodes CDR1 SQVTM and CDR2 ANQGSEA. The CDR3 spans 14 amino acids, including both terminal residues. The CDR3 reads CSVGPGQGNTEAFF.

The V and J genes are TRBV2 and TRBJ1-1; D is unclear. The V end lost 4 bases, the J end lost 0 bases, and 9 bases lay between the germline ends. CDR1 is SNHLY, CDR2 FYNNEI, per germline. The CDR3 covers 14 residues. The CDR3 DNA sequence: TGTGCCAGCAGTGTGGTCAGGTTGAACACTGAAGCTTTCTTT. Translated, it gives CASSVVRLNTEAFF.

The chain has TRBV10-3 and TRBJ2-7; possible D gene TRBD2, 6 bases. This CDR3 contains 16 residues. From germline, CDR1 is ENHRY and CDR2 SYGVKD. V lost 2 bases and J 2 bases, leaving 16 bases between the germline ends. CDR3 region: CAISEVGLPEPYEQYF. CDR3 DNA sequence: TGTGCCATCAGTGAGGTAGGACTACCTGAGCCCTACGAGCAGTACTTC.

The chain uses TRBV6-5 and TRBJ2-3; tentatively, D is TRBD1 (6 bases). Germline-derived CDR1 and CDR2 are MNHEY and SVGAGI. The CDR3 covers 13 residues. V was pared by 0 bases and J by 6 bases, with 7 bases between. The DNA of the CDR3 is TGTGCCAGCAGTTACTCGAGGGGGGATACGCAGTATTTT. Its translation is CASSYSRGDTQYF.

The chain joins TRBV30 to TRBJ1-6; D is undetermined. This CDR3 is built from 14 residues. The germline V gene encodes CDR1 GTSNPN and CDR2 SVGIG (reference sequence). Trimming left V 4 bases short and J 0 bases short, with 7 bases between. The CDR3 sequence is CAWTLSSYNSPLHF. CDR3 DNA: TGTGCCTGGACCCTGAGCTCCTATAATTCACCCCTCCACTTT.

The CDR3 DNA follows: TGTGCCAGCAGTTTGGACAGGGTCGTCGGGTACGAGCAGTACTTC. It codes for CASSLDRVVGYEQYF. This chain joins TRBV28 and TRBJ2-5, with TRBD1 matching over 8 bases. The end of the DNA aligns better with TRBJ2-7, so the J call may be wrong. Germline-derived CDR1 and CDR2 are MDHEN and SYDVKM. This CDR3 comprises 15 residues.

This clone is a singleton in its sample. For the CDR3, the DNA is TGTGCCAGCAAACGACCTTCAGGGGATGGCTACACCTTC. It encodes CASKRPSGDGYTF. This sequence joins TRBV6-5 and TRBJ1-2; D possibly corresponds to TRBD1 (6 bases). The germline V gene encodes CDR1 MNHEY and CDR2 SVGAGI. CDR3 length: 13 amino acids. Trimming took 7 bases from V and 6 from J, leaving 15 bases between them.

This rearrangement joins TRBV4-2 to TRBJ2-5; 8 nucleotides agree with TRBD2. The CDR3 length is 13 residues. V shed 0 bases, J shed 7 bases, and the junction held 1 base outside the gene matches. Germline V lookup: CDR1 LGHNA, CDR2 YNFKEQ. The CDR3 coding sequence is TGTGCCAGCAGCCAAGATCGGGGGGGGACCCAGTACTTC. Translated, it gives CASSQDRGGTQYF.

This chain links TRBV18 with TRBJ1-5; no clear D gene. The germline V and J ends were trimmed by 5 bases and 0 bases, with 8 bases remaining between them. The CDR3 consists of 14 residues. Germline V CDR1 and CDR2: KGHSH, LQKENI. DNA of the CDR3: TGTGCCAGCTCAGGGCAAGCTAGCAATCAGCCCCAGCATTTT. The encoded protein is CASSGQASNQPQHF.

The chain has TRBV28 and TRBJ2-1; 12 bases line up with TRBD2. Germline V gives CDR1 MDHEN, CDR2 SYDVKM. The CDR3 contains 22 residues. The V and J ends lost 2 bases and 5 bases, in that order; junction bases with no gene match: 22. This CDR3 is CASSLILLTSGRNRGQDNEQFF. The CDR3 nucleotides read TGTGCCAGCAGTTTAATCCTACTTACTAGCGGGAGGAACCGGGGACAGGACAATGAGCAGTTCTTC.

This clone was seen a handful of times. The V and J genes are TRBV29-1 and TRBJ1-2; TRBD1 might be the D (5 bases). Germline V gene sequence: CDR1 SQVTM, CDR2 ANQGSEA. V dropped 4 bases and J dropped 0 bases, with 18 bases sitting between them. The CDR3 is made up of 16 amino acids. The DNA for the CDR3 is TGCAGCGTTGTCGGGGGACTATACTCCTCTAACTATGGCTACACCTTC. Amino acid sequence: CSVVGGLYSSNYGYTF.

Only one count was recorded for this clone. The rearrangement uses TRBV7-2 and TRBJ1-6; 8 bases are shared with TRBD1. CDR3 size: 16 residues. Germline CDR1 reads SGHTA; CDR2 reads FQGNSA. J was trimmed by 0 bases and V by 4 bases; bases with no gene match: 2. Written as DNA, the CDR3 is TGTGCCAGCAGCTCGCAGGGGGCCTCCTATAATTCACCCCTCCACTTT. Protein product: CASSSQGASYNSPLHF. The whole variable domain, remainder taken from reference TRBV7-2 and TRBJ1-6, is GAGVSQSPSNKVTEKGKDVELRCDPISGHTALYWYRQSLGQGLEFLIYFQGNSAPDKSGLPSDRFSAERTGGSVSTLTIQRTQQEDSAVYLCASSSQGASYNSPLHFGNGTRLTVT.

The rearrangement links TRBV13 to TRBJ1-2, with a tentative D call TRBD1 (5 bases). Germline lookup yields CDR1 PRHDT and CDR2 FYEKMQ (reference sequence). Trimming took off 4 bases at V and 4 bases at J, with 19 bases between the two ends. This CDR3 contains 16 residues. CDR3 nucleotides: TGTGCCAGCAGCTCCTCGGGGGAGGAAATTTTCTATGGCTACACCTTC. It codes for CASSSSGEEIFYGYTF.

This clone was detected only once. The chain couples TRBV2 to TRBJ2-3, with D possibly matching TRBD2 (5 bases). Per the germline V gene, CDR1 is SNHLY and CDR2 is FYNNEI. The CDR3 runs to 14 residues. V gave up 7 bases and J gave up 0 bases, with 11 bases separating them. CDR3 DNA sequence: TGTGCCAGCAAGGAGCGGCATAGCACAGATACGCAGTATTTT. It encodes CASKERHSTDTQYF.

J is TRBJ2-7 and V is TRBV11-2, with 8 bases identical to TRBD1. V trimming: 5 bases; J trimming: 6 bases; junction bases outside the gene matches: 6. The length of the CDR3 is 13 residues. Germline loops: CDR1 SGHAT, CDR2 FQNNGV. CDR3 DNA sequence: TGTGCCAGCAGCCCCTCCGACAGGGGCGAGCAGTACTTC. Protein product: CASSPSDRGEQYF.

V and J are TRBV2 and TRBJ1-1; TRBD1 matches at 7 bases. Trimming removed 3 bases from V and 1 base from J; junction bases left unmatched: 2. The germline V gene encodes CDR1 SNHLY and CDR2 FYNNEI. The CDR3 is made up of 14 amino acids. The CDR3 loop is CASSDRTGNTEAFF. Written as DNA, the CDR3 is TGTGCCAGCAGTGACCGGACAGGGAACACTGAAGCTTTCTTT.

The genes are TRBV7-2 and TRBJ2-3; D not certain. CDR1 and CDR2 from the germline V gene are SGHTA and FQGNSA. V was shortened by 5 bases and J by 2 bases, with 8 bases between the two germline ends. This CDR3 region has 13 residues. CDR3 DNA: TGTGCCAGCAGCCAAGAGGTCACAGATACGCAGTATTTT. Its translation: CASSQEVTDTQYF.

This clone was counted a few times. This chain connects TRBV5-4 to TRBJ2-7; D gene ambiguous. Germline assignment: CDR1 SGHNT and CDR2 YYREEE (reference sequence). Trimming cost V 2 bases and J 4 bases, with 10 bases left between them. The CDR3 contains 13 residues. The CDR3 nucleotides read TGTGCCAGCAGCTTCGGTGGTACTTACGAGCAGTACTTC. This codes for CASSFGGTYEQYF. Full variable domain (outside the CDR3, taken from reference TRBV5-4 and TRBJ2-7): ETGVTQSPTHLIKTRGQQVTLRCSSQSGHNTVSWYQQALGQGPQFIFQYYREEENGRGNFPPRFSGLQFPNYSSELNVNALELDDSALYLCASSFGGTYEQYFGPGTRLTVT.

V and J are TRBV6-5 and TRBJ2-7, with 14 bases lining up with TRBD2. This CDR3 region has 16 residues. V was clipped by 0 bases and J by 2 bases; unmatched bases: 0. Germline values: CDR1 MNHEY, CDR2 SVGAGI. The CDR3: CASSYSTSGRAYEQYF. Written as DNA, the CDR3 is TGTGCCAGCAGTTACTCGACTAGCGGGAGGGCCTACGAGCAGTACTTC.

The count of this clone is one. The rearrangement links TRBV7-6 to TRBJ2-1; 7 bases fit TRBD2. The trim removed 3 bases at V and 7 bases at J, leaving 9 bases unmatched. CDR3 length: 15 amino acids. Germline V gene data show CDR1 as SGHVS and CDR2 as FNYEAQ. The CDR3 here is CASSFGGGIDNEQFF. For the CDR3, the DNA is TGTGCCAGCAGCTTTGGCGGGGGAATAGATAATGAGCAGTTCTTC.

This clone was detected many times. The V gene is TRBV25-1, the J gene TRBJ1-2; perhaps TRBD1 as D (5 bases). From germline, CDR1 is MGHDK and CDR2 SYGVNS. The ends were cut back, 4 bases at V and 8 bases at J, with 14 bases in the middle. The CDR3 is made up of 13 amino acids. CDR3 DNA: TGTGCCAGCAGTGTCCTGGGGGGATGGGGCTACACCTTC. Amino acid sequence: CASSVLGGWGYTF.

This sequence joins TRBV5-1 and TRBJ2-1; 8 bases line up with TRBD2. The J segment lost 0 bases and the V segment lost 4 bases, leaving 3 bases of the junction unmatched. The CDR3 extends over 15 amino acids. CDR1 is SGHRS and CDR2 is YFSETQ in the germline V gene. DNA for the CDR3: TGCGCCAGCAGCGTCGGGACTAGCTCCTACAATGAGCAGTTCTTC. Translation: CASSVGTSSYNEQFF.

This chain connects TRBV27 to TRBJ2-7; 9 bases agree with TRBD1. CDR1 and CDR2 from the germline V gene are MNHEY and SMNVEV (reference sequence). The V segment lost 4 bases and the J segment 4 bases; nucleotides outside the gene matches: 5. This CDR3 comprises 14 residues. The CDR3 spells CASSSQGQGYEQYF. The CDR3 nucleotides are TGTGCCAGCAGTTCCCAGGGACAGGGTTACGAGCAGTACTTC.